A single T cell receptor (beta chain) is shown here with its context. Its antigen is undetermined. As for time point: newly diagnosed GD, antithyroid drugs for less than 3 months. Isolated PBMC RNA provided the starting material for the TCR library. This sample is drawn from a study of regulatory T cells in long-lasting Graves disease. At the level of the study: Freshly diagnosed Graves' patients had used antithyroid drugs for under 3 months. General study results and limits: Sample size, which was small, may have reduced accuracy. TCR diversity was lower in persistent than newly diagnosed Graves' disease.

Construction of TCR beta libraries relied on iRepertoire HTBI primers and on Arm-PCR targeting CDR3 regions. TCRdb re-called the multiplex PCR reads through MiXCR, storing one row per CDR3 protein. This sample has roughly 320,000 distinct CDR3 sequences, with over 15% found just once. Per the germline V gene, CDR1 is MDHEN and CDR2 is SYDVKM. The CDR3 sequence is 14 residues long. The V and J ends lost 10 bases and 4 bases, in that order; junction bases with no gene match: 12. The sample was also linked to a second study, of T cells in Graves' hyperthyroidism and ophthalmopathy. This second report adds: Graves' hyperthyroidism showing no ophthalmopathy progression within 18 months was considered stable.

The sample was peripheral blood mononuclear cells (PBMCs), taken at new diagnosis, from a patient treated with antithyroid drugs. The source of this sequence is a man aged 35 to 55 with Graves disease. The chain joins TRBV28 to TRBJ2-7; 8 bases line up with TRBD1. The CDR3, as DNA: TGTGCCATTACACCGGGACAGGACCGGTACGAGCAGTACTTC. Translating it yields CAITPGQDRYEQYF.